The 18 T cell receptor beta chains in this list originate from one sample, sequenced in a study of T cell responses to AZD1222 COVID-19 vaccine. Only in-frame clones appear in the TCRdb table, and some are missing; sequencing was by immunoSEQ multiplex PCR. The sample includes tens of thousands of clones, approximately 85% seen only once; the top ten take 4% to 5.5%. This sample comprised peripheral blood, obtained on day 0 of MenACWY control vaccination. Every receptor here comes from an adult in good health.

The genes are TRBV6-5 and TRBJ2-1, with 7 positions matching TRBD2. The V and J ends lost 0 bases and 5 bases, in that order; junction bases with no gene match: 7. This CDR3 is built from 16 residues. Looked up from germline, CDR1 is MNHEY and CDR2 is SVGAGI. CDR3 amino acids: CASSYSASGHNNEQFF. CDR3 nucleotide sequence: TGTGCCAGCAGTTACTCTGCTAGCGGCCATAACAATGAGCAGTTCTTC.

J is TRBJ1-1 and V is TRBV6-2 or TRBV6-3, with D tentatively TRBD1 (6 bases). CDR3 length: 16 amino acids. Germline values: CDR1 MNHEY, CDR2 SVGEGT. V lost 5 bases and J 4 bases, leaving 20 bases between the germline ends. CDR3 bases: TGTGCCAGCAGTACCTTACCCGGGGGGCCGGTCACTGAAGCTTTCTTT. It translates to CASSTLPGGPVTEAFF.

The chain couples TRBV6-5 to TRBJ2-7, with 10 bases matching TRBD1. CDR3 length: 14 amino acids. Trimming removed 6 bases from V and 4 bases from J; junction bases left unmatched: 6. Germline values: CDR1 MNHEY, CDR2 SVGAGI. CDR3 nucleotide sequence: TGTGCCAGCAGCGTGGGACAGGGGCAATACGAGCAGTACTTC. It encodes CASSVGQGQYEQYF.

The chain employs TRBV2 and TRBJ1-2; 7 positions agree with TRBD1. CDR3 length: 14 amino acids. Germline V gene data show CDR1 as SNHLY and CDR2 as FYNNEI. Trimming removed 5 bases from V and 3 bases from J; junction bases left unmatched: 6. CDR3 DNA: TGTGCCAGCAGTTCGGACAGGCAGGACTATGGCTACACCTTC. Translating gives CASSSDRQDYGYTF. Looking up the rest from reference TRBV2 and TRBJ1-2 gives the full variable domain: EPEVTQTPSHQVTQMGQEVILRCVPISNHLYFYWYRQILGQKVEFLVSFYNNEISEKSEIFDDQFSVERPDGSNFTLKIRSTKLEDSAMYFCASSSDRQDYGYTFGSGTRLTVV.

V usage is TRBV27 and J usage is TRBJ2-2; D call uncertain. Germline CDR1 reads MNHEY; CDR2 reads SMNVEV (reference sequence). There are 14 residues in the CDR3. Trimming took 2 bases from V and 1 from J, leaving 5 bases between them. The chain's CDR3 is CASSLNRNTGELFF. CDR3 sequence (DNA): TGTGCCAGCAGTTTAAACAGGAACACCGGGGAGCTGTTTTTT.

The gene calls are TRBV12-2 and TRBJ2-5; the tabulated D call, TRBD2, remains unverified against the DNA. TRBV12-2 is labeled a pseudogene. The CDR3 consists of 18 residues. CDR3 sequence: CASRLGPFPGTKQETQYF. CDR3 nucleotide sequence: TGTGCAAGTCGCTTAGGCCCTTTCCCCGGGACTAAACAAGAGACCCAGTACTTC.

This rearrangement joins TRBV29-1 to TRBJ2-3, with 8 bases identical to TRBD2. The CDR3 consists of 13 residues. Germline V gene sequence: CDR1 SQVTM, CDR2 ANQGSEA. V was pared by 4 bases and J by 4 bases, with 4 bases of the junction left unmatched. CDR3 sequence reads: CSVAGGWPDTQYF. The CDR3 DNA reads TGCAGCGTTGCGGGGGGGTGGCCAGATACGCAGTATTTT.

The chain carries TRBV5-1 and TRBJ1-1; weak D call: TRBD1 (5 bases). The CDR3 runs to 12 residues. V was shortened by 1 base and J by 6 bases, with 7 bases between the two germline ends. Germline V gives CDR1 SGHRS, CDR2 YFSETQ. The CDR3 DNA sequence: TGCGCCAGCAGCTTGAGGGGATCTGAAGCTTTCTTT. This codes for CASSLRGSEAFF.

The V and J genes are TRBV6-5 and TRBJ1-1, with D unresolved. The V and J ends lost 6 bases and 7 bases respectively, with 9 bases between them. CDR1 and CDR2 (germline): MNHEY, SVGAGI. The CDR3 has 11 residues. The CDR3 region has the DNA TGTGCCAGCAGCCTAGGCAATGAAGCTTTCTTT. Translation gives CASSLGNEAFF.

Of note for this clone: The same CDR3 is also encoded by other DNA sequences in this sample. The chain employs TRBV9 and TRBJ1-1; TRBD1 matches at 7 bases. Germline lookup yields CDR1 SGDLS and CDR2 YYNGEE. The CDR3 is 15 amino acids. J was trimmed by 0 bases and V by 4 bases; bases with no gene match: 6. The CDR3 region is CASSPRDRLNTEAFF. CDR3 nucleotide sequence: TGTGCCAGCAGCCCGCGGGACAGACTGAACACTGAAGCTTTCTTT.

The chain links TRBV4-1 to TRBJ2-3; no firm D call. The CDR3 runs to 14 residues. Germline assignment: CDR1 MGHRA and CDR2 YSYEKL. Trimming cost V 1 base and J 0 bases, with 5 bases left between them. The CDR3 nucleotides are TGCGCCAGCAGCCAAGCGGACAGCACAGATACGCAGTATTTT. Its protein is CASSQADSTDTQYF.

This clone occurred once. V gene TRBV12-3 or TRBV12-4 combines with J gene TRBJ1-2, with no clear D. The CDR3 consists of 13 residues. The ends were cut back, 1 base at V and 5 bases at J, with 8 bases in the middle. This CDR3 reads CASSLVQQYGYTF. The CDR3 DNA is TGTGCCAGCAGTTTAGTACAGCAATATGGCTACACCTTC.

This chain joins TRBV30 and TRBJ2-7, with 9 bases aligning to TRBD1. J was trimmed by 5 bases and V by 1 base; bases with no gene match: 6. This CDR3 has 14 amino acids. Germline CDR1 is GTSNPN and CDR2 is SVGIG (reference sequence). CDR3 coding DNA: TGTGCCTGGAGTGCGGGGACAGGGACTCACGAGCAGTACTTC. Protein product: CAWSAGTGTHEQYF.

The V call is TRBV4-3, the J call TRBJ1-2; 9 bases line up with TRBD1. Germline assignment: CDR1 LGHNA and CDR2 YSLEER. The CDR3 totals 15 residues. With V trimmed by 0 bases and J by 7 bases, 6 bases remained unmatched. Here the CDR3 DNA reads TGCGCCAGCAGCCAAGATTTTGGGACAGGGACTGGCTACACCTTC. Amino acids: CASSQDFGTGTGYTF.

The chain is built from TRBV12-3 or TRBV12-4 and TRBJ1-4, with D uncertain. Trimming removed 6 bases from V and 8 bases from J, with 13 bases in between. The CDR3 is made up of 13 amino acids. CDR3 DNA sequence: TGTGCCAGCAGCTCTTTTGGTAACGAAAAACTGTTTTTT. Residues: CASSSFGNEKLFF.

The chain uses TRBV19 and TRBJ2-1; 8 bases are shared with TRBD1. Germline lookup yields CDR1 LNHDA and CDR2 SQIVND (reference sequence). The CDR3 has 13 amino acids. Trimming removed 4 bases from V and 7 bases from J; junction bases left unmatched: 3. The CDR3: CASSRTGGNEQFF. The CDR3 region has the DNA TGTGCCAGTAGTAGAACAGGGGGTAATGAGCAGTTCTTC.

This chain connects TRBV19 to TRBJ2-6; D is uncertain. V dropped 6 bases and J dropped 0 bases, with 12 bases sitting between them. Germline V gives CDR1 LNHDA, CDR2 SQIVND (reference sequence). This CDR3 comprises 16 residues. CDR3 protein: CASRDVSSSGANVLTF. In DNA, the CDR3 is TGTGCCAGTAGGGATGTCAGCAGCTCTGGGGCCAACGTCCTGACTTTC.

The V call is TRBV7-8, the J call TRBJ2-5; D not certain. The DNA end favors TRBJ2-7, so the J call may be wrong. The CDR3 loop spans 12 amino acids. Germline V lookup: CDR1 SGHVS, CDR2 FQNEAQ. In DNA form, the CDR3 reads TGTGCCAGCAGCCCCCGCTCCTACGAGCAGTACTTC. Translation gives CASSPRSYEQYF.